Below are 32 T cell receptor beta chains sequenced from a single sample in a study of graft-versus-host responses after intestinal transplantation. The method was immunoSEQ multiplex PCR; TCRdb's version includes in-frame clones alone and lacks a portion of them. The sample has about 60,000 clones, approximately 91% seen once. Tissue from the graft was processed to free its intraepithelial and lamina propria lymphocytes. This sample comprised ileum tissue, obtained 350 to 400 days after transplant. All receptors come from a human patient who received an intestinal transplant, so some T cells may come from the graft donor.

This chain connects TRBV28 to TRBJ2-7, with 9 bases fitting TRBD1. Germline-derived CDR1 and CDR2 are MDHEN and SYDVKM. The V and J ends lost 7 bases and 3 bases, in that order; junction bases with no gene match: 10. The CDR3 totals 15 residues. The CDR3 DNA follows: TGTGCCAGCACCCTAACCGGGACAGGGTACTACGAGCAGTACTTC. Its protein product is CASTLTGTGYYEQYF.

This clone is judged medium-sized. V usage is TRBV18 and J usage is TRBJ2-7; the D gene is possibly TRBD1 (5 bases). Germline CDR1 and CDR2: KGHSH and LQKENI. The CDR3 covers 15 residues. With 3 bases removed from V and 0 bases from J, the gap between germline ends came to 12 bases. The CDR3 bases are TGTGCCAGCTCACCTACCAGGGTGAGCTCCTACGAGCAGTACTTC. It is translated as CASSPTRVSSYEQYF.

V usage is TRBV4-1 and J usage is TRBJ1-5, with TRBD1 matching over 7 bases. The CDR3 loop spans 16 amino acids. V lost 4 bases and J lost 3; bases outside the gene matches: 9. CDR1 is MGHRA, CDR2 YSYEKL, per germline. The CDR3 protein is CASSLHRDSFNQPQHF. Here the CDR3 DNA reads TGCGCCAGCAGCCTACACCGGGACAGCTTCAATCAGCCCCAGCATTTT.

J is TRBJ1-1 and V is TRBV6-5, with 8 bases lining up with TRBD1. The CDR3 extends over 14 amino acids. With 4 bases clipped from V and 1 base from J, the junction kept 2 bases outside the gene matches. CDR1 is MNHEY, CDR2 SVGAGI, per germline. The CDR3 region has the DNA TGTGCCAGCAGTTCGGGGACAGGGAACACTGAAGCTTTCTTT. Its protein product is CASSSGTGNTEAFF.

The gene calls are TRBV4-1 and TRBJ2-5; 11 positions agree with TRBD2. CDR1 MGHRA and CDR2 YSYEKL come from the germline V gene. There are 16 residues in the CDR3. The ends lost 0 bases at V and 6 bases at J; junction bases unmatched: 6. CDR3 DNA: TGCGCCAGCAGCCAAGAAATAGCGGGAGGGCCGAAGACCCAGTACTTC. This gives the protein CASSQEIAGGPKTQYF.

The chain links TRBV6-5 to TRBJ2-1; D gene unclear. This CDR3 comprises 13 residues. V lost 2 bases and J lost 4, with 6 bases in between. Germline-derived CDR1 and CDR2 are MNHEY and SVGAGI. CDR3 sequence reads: CASSYAPYNEQFF. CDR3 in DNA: TGTGCCAGCAGTTACGCCCCGTACAATGAGCAGTTCTTC.

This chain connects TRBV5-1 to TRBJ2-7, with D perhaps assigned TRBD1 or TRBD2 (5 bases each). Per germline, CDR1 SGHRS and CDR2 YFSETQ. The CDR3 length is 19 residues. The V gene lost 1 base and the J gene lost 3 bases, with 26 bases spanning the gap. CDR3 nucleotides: TGCGCCAGCAGCTTGTACTTGGGACCAGGGCCGACCGAGGGCTACGAGCAGTACTTC. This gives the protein CASSLYLGPGPTEGYEQYF.

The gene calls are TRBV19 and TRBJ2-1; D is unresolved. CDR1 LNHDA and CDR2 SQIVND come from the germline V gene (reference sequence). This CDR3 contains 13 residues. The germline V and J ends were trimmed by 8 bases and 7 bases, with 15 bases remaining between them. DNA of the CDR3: TGTGCCAGTGCTTGGTTGATGGGAAATGAGCAGTTCTTC. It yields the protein CASAWLMGNEQFF.

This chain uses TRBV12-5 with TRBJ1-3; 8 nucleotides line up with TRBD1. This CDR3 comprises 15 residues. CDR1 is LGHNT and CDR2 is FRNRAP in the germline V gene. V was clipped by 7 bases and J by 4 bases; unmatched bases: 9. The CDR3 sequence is CASVSTGGEGNTIYF. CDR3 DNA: TGTGCTAGTGTCTCAACAGGGGGTGAAGGAAACACCATATATTTT. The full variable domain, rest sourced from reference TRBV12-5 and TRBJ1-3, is DARVTQTPRHKVTEMGQEVTMRCQPILGHNTVFWYRQTMMQGLELLAYFRNRAPLDDSGMPKDRFSAEMPDATLATLKIQPSEPRDSAVYFCASVSTGGEGNTIYFGEGSWLTVV.

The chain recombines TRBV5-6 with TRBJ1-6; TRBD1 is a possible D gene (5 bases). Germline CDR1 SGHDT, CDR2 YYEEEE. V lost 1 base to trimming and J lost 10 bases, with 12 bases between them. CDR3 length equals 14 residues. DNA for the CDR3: TGTGCCAGCAGCTTGCAGGGCAACGGATCACCCCTCCACTTT. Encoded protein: CASSLQGNGSPLHF.

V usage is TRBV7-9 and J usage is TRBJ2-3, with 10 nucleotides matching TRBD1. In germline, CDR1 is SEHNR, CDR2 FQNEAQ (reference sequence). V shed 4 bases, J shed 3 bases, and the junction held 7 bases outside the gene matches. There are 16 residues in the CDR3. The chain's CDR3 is CASSSRPGQGTDTQYF. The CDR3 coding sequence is TGTGCCAGCAGCTCACGACCGGGACAGGGGACAGATACGCAGTATTTT.

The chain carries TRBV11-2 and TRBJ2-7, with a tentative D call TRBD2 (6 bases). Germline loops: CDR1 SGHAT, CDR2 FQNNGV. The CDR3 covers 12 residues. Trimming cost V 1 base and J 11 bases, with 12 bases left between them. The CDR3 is CASSLGGVAEYF. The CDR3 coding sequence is TGTGCCAGCAGCTTAGGAGGGGTAGCGGAGTACTTC.

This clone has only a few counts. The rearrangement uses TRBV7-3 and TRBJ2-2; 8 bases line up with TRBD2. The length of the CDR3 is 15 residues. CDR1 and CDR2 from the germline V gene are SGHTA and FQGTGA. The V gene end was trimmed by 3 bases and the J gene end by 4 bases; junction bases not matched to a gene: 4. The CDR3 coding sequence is TGTGCCAGCAGCTTTGAGCTAGCGGGCACCGGGGAGCTGTTTTTT. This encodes CASSFELAGTGELFF.

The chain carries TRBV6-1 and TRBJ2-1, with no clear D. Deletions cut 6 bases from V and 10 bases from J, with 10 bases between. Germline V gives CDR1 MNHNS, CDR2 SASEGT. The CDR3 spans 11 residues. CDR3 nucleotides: TGTGCCAGCAGCGAGCGCTCCGAGCAGTTCTTC. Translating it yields CASSERSEQFF.

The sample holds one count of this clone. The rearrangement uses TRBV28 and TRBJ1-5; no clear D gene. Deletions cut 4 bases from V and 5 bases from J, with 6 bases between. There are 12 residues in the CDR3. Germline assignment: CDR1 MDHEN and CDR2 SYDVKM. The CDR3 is CASSSSDQPQHF. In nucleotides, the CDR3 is TGTGCCAGCAGTTCCTCCGATCAGCCCCAGCATTTT.

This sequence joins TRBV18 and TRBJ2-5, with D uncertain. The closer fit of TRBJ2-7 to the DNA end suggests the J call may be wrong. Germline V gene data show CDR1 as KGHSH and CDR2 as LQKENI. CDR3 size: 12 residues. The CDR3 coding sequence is TGTGCCAGCTCACCAGGGACCTACGAGCAGTACTTC. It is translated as CASSPGTYEQYF.

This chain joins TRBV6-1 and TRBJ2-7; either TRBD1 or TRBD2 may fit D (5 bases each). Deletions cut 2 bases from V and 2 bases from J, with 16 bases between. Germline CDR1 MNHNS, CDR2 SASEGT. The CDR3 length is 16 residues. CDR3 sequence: CASSEFLYQGAYEQYF. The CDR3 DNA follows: TGTGCCAGCAGTGAATTCCTATATCAGGGAGCCTACGAGCAGTACTTC.

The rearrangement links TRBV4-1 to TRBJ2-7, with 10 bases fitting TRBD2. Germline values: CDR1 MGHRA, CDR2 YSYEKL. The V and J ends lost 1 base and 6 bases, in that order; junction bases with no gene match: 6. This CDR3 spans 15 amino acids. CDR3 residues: CASSQASGRTTEQYF. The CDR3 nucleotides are TGCGCCAGCAGCCAAGCTAGCGGGAGAACTACCGAGCAGTACTTC.

CDR3 in DNA: TGTGCTAGTGGCAACACATACGATCAGCCCCAGCATTTT. Translating it yields CASGNTYDQPQHF. The rearrangement links TRBV12-5 to TRBJ1-5, with D uncertain. CDR1 is LGHNT and CDR2 is FRNRAP in the germline V gene. The CDR3 contains 13 residues. Trimming took 6 bases from V and 5 from J, leaving 11 bases between them.

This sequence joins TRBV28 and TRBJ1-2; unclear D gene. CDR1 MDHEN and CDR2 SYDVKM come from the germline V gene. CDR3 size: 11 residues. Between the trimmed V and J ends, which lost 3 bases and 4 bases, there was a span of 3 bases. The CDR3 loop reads CASSFIYGYTF. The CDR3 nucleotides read TGTGCCAGCAGTTTCATCTATGGCTACACCTTC.

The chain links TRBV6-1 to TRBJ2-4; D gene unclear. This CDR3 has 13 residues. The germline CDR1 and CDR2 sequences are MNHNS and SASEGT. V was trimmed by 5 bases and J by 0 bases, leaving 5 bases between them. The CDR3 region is CASSQLAKNIQYF. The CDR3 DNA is TGTGCCAGCAGTCAGCTAGCCAAAAACATTCAGTACTTC.

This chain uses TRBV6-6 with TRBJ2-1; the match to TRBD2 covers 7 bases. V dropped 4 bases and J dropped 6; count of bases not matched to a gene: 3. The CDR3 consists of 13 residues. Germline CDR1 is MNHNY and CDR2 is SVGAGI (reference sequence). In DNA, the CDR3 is TGTGCCAGCAGTTCATCTAGCGGCAATGAGCAGTTCTTC. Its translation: CASSSSSGNEQFF.

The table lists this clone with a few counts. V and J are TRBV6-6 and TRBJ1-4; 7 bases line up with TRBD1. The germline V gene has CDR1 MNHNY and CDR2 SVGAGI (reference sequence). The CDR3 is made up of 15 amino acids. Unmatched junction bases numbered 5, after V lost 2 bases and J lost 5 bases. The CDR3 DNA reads TGTGCCAGCAGTTACGGCGGACAGGCAAATGAAAAACTGTTTTTT. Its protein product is CASSYGGQANEKLFF.

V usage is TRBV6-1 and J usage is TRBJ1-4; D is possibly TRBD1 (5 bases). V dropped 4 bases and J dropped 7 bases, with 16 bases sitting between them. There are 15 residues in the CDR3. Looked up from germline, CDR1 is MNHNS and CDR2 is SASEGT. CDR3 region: CASSARWGDGEKLFF. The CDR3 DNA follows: TGTGCCAGCAGTGCGAGATGGGGCGACGGTGAAAAACTGTTTTTT.

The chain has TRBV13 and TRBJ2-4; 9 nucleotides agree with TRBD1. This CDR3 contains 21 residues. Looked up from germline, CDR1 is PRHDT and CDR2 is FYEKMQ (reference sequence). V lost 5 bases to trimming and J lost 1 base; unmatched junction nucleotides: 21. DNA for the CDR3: TGTGCCAGCAGCGACACCCCGGGACAGGGTACTGATACCTTCGCCAAAAACATTCAGTACTTC. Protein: CASSDTPGQGTDTFAKNIQYF.

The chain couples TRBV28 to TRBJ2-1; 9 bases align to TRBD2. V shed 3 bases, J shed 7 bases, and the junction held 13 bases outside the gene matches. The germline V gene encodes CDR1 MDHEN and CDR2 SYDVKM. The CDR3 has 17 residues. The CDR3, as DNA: TGTGCCAGCAGTTTCCAGATAGCGGGAGAGGCCCGAAATGAGCAGTTCTTC. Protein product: CASSFQIAGEARNEQFF.

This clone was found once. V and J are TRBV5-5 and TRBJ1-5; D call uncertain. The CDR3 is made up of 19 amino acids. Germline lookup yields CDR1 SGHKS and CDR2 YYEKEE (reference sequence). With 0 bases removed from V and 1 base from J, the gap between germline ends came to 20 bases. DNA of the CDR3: TGTGCCAGCAGCTTGGGCCCGGGCCCGCGGAATCGAAGCAATCAGCCCCAGCATTTT. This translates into CASSLGPGPRNRSNQPQHF.

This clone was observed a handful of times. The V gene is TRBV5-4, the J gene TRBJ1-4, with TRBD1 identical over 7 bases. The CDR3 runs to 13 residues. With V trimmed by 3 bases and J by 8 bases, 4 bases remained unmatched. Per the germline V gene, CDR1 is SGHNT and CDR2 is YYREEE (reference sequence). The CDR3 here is CASSSQTGEKLFF. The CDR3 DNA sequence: TGTGCCAGCAGCTCCCAGACAGGGGAAAAACTGTTTTTT.

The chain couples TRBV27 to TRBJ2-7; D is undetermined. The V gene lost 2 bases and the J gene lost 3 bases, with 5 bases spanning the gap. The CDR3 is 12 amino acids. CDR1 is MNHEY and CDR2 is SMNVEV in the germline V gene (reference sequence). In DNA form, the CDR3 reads TGTGCCAGCAGTTTAAACGGCTACGAGCAGTACTTC. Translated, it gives CASSLNGYEQYF.

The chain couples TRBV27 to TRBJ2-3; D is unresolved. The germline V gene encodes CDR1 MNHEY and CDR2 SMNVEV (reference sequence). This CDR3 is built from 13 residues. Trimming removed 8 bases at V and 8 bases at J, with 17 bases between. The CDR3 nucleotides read TGTGCCAGCGGAAGCAATAGGGTGGCTACGCAGTATTTT. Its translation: CASGSNRVATQYF.

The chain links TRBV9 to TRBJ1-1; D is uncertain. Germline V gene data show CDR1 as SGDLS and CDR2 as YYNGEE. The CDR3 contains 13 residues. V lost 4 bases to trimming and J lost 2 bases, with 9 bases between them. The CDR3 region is CASSLSRNTEAFF. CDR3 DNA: TGTGCCAGCAGCCTTTCCCGAAACACTGAAGCTTTCTTT. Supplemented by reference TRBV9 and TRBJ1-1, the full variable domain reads DSGVTQTPKHLITATGQRVTLRCSPRSGDLSVYWYQQSLDQGLQFLIQYYNGEERAKGNILERFSAQQFPDLHSELNLSSLELGDSALYFCASSLSRNTEAFFGQGTRLTVV.

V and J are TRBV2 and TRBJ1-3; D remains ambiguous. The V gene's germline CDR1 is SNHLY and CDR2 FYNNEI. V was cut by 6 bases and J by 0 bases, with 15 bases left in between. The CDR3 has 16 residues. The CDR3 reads CASSPRQPNSGNTIYF. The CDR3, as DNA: TGTGCCAGCAGCCCCCGGCAACCCAACTCTGGAAACACCATATATTTT.